The 31 T cell receptor beta chains reported below all come from one sample, sequenced in a study of vaccination and CD4 T cells after COVID-19. Researchers used the Oncomine TCR Beta short-read assay to sequence DNA from cultured CD4+ T cells. Each CDR3 protein is one row after TCRdb ran MiXCR on the PCR reads. Of some 5,500 distinct CDR3 sequences listed, around 34% are singletons. The antigens for these receptors are not known. As for treatment: approximately 9-day PBMC culture with coronavirus spike peptide pools or control peptides (ViraFEST assay). Gathering of the CD4+ T cells, from the unexposed donor, took place before the COVID-19 pandemic (2011-2018). The sample comprised CD4+ T cells from blood, cultured in vitro. These receptors were collected from a human donor in good health.

This clonotype was found once. This chain uses TRBV11-1 with TRBJ2-1; 7 bases align to TRBD2. The germline CDR1 and CDR2 sequences are SGHAT and FQDESV (reference sequence). The CDR3 extends over 14 amino acids. The trim removed 0 bases at V and 9 bases at J, leaving 5 bases unmatched. In nucleotides, the CDR3 is TGTGCCAGCAGCTTAGCGGGGGGGACGGGTGAGCAGTTCTTC. Protein product: CASSLAGGTGEQFF.

This clonotype turned up a few times. This chain links TRBV20-1 with TRBJ1-5; TRBD1 might be the D (5 bases). V was clipped by 6 bases and J by 8 bases, with 17 bases between them. Germline CDR1 and CDR2: DFQATT and SNEGSKA (reference sequence). This CDR3 is 13 amino acids long. The CDR3 spells CSAGPGPNKPQHF. The CDR3 region has the DNA TGCAGTGCCGGCCCGGGACCAAATAAGCCCCAGCATTTT.

The rearrangement uses TRBV6-5 and TRBJ2-7, with D unclear. CDR3 length equals 15 residues. CDR1 and CDR2 (germline): MNHEY, SVGAGI. V lost 2 bases, J lost 4 bases, and 15 bases lay in between. The CDR3 coding sequence is TGTGCCAGCAGTTACGGGGTAACAGAACCTTACGAGCAGTACTTC. It translates to CASSYGVTEPYEQYF.

CDR3 amino acids: CASSAQGYSGNTIYF. For the CDR3, the DNA is TGCGCCAGCAGCGCACAGGGTTACTCTGGAAACACCATATATTTT. The chain has TRBV5-1 and TRBJ1-3, with D maybe TRBD1 (6 bases). V was trimmed by 4 bases and J by 0 bases, leaving 11 bases between them. The CDR3 spans 15 residues. Germline CDR1 is SGHRS and CDR2 is YFSETQ.

V gene TRBV5-1 combines with J gene TRBJ2-2; the match to TRBD2 covers 7 bases. V lost 0 bases and J lost 9; bases outside the gene matches: 2. From germline, CDR1 is SGHRS and CDR2 YFSETQ. The CDR3 loop spans 13 amino acids. The CDR3 loop is CASSLGAGRELFF. The CDR3 DNA sequence: TGCGCCAGCAGCTTGGGAGCGGGGCGGGAGCTGTTTTTT. Drawing the rest from reference TRBV5-1 and TRBJ2-2, the complete variable domain is KAGVTQTPRYLIKTRGQQVTLSCSPISGHRSVSWYQQTPGQGLQFLFEYFSETQRNKGNFPGRFSGRQFSNSRSEMNVSTLELGDSALYLCASSLGAGRELFFGEGSRLTVL.

This clonotype came up a few times. This rearrangement joins TRBV20-1 to TRBJ1-2; D not resolved. Trimming stripped 5 bases from V and 1 base from J, with 5 bases between. Germline V CDR1 and CDR2: DFQATT, SNEGSKA (reference sequence). The CDR3 extends over 11 amino acids. This chain's CDR3 is CSARFNYGYTF. CDR3 nucleotide sequence: TGCAGTGCTCGGTTTAACTATGGCTACACCTTC.

About this clonotype: One junction end does not reproduce the germline sequence, and a read error may be involved. CDR3 nucleotide sequence: TGCGCCAGCGGCCAAGAACAGAATAGCAATCAGCCCCAGCATTTT. The encoded protein is CASGQEQNSNQPQHF. The chain links TRBV4-1 to TRBJ1-5; D gene unclear. This CDR3 has 15 residues. Looked up from germline, CDR1 is MGHRA and CDR2 is YSYEKL.

By share, this clonotype counts as medium-sized. V usage is TRBV24-1 and J usage is TRBJ2-3, with 8 bases fitting TRBD2. V lost 9 bases and J lost 2; bases outside the gene matches: 6. Germline V gene data show CDR1 as KGHDR and CDR2 as SFDVKD. This CDR3 spans 14 amino acids. CDR3 protein: CATPAGGLTDTQYF. DNA of the CDR3: TGTGCCACCCCGGCGGGGGGCCTCACAGATACGCAGTATTTT.

The V and J genes are TRBV12-5 and TRBJ1-1; D remains ambiguous. V was shortened by 7 bases and J by 13 bases, with 16 bases between the two germline ends. The CDR3 length is 11 residues. Germline V gene lookup returns CDR1 LGHNT and CDR2 FRNRAP. CDR3 DNA: TGTGCTAGTGCCATAGGAGCTATAGATTTCTTT. Translated: CASAIGAIDFF.

In DNA form, the CDR3 reads TGCGCCAGCAGTGGCAGTGGATCGGGGGAGCAGTACTTC. As protein: CASSGSGSGEQYF. The gene calls are TRBV5-1 and TRBJ2-7, with D perhaps TRBD2 (5 bases). Trimming shortened V by 5 bases and J by 7 bases, and 16 bases separated the two germline ends. CDR3 length equals 13 residues. CDR1 is SGHRS, CDR2 YFSETQ, per germline.

The chain has TRBV11-2 and TRBJ1-2; possible D gene TRBD1, 5 bases. CDR3 length: 13 residues. Trimming removed 1 base at V and 5 bases at J, with 8 bases between. Germline CDR1 reads SGHAT; CDR2 reads FQNNGV. This CDR3 is CASSLGDRYGYTF. The DNA for the CDR3 is TGTGCCAGCAGCTTAGGCGACAGATATGGCTACACCTTC.

This clonotype has just a few counts. The V call is TRBV19, the J call TRBJ1-1, with D perhaps TRBD1 (5 bases). The V gene's germline CDR1 is LNHDA and CDR2 SQIVND (reference sequence). The CDR3 runs to 14 residues. Trimming cost V 8 bases and J 1 base, with 14 bases left between them. The CDR3 sequence: CASHWGVWNTEAFF. The CDR3 DNA reads TGTGCCAGTCACTGGGGGGTGTGGAACACTGAAGCTTTCTTT. Variable domain in full (rest from reference TRBV19 and TRBJ1-1): DGGITQSPKYLFRKEGQNVTLSCEQNLNHDAMYWYRQDPGQGLRLIYYSQIVNDFQKGDIAEGYSVSREKKESFPLTVTSAQKNPTAFYLCASHWGVWNTEAFFGQGTRLTVV.

This chain joins TRBV12-3 or TRBV12-4 and TRBJ2-7; D is perhaps TRBD2 (6 bases). Trimming pared 7 bases from V and 6 bases from J, leaving 19 bases between. This CDR3 region has 14 residues. CDR3 amino acids: CASTLQEGRAEQYF. CDR3 nucleotides: TGTGCCAGCACTCTCCAGGAGGGGCGGGCCGAGCAGTACTTC.

The V call is TRBV6-4, the J call TRBJ1-1; no reliable D call. The ends were cut back, 9 bases at V and 0 bases at J, with 11 bases in the middle. There are 13 residues in the CDR3. In germline, CDR1 is MRHNA, CDR2 SNTAGT. CDR3 in amino acids: CASRRTVNTEAFF. For the CDR3, the DNA is TGTGCCAGTCGGAGGACTGTGAACACTGAAGCTTTCTTT.

V is TRBV2 and J is TRBJ2-1; no reliable D call. This CDR3 spans 11 amino acids. The germline CDR1 and CDR2 sequences are SNHLY and FYNNEI. Trimming left V 4 bases short and J 8 bases short, with 6 bases between. The CDR3 sequence is CASSVFDEQFF. CDR3 sequence (DNA): TGTGCCAGCAGTGTATTCGATGAGCAGTTCTTC. Full variable domain (rest looked up from reference TRBV2 and TRBJ2-1): EPEVTQTPSHQVTQMGQEVILRCVPISNHLYFYWYRQILGQKVEFLVSFYNNEISEKSEIFDDQFSVERPDGSNFTLKIRSTKLEDSAMYFCASSVFDEQFFGPGTRLTVL.

V and J are TRBV7-4 and TRBJ2-3, with D tentatively TRBD2 (5 bases). This CDR3 contains 16 residues. The germline gives CDR1 SGHVT, CDR2 SQSDAQ. V lost 5 bases, J lost 2 bases, and 17 bases lay in between. CDR3 protein: CASSEGCLSPTDTQYF. The CDR3 DNA reads TGTGCCAGCAGCGAGGGATGCCTATCTCCCACAGATACGCAGTATTTT.

The V and J genes are TRBV6-1 and TRBJ1-2, with 10 bases that match TRBD1. The V segment lost 6 bases and the J segment 6 bases; nucleotides outside the gene matches: 7. The CDR3 contains 14 residues. Germline assignment: CDR1 MNHNS and CDR2 SASEGT. The CDR3 loop is CASSLRQGANGYTF. CDR3 coding DNA: TGTGCCAGCAGCCTCAGACAGGGGGCGAATGGCTACACCTTC.

The J gene is TRBJ1-1, the V gene TRBV7-3; 7 bases align to TRBD1. Losses at the gene ends were 0 bases for V and 3 bases for J; bases not matched to a gene: 4. The CDR3 consists of 15 residues. In germline, CDR1 is SGHTA, CDR2 FQGTGA. The CDR3 coding sequence is TGTGCCAGCAGCTTAACCGGGACAGAACACACTGAAGCTTTCTTT. Amino acid sequence: CASSLTGTEHTEAFF. The full variable domain, rest sourced from reference TRBV7-3 and TRBJ1-1, is GAGVSQTPSNKVTEKGKYVELRCDPISGHTALYWYRQSLGQGPEFLIYFQGTGAADDSGLPNDRFFAVRPEGSVSTLKIQRTERGDSAVYLCASSLTGTEHTEAFFGQGTRLTVV.

This clonotype was counted once. V gene TRBV7-3 combines with J gene TRBJ1-2, with a tentative D call TRBD1 (5 bases). Germline CDR1 reads SGHTA; CDR2 reads FQGTGA. V was cut by 5 bases and J by 8 bases, with 15 bases left in between. This CDR3 has 13 residues. The CDR3 DNA follows: TGTGCCAGCAGCCTAGACAGAGGACGAGGCTACACCTTC. Translating it yields CASSLDRGRGYTF.

This chain uses TRBV5-1 with TRBJ1-1; D not certain. Germline CDR1 reads SGHRS; CDR2 reads YFSETQ. This CDR3 region has 13 residues. V lost 4 bases and J lost 5, with 12 bases in between. For the CDR3, the DNA is TGCGCCAGCAGCCCATTGGGCCTTACTGAAGCTTTCTTT. Translating it yields CASSPLGLTEAFF.

This clonotype was recorded a few times. CDR3 protein: CASSSERLNTEAFF. The DNA of the CDR3 is TGTGCCAGCAGCTCTGAGAGACTGAACACTGAAGCTTTCTTT. This chain joins TRBV7-9 and TRBJ1-1; D is uncertain. From germline, CDR1 is SEHNR and CDR2 FQNEAQ (reference sequence). The CDR3 loop spans 14 amino acids. V was clipped by 4 bases and J by 0 bases, with 9 bases between them.

The J gene is TRBJ1-2, the V gene TRBV7-3; D is ambiguous. Trimming stripped 6 bases from V and 0 bases from J, with 14 bases between. The CDR3 covers 15 residues. Germline values: CDR1 SGHTA, CDR2 FQGTGA. CDR3 amino acids: CASSYGPAANYGYTF. CDR3 bases: TGTGCCAGCAGTTACGGACCGGCAGCTAACTATGGCTACACCTTC.

This clonotype has more than one count but fewer than ten. The rearrangement uses TRBV6-1 and TRBJ1-2, with 7 bases lining up with TRBD1. Germline V gene lookup returns CDR1 MNHNS and CDR2 SASEGT. The CDR3 consists of 14 residues. The V segment lost 4 bases and the J segment 8 bases; nucleotides outside the gene matches: 10. The CDR3 DNA follows: TGTGCCAGCAGTGGGTCGACAGGGAACGACGGCTACACCTTC. It is translated as CASSGSTGNDGYTF.

V and J are TRBV19 and TRBJ1-1; D might be TRBD1 (6 bases). The CDR3 sequence is 14 residues long. Germline CDR1 is LNHDA and CDR2 is SQIVND (reference sequence). Trimming pared 4 bases from V and 0 bases from J, leaving 9 bases between. CDR3 bases: TGTGCCAGTAGTAGAACAGGGTTGAACACTGAAGCTTTCTTT. This gives the protein CASSRTGLNTEAFF. Supplemented by reference TRBV19 and TRBJ1-1, the full variable domain reads DGGITQSPKYLFRKEGQNVTLSCEQNLNHDAMYWYRQDPGQGLRLIYYSQIVNDFQKGDIAEGYSVSREKKESFPLTVTSAQKNPTAFYLCASSRTGLNTEAFFGQGTRLTVV.

The J gene is TRBJ1-2, the V gene TRBV11-2; maybe TRBD1 (6 bases). CDR1 and CDR2 (germline): SGHAT, FQNNGV. V was shortened by 4 bases and J by 3 bases, with 18 bases between the two germline ends. This CDR3 spans 16 amino acids. CDR3 sequence reads: CASSSYPGDGDYGYTF. CDR3 coding DNA: TGTGCCAGCAGCTCATACCCAGGGGATGGTGACTATGGCTACACCTTC.

The chain employs TRBV14 and TRBJ1-1; the D gene is possibly TRBD1 (5 bases). Trimming took off 0 bases at V and 11 bases at J, with 10 bases between the two ends. From germline, CDR1 is SGHDN and CDR2 FVKESK. This CDR3 is 12 amino acids long. This CDR3 is CASSQDRAKAFF. CDR3 DNA sequence: TGTGCCAGCAGCCAAGACAGGGCAAAGGCTTTCTTT.

In DNA, the CDR3 is TGTGCCAGCAGCACCAGCTCAGGCGGGGGAGGCTACACCTTC. It encodes CASSTSSGGGGYTF. This sequence joins TRBV9 and TRBJ1-2, with D maybe TRBD1 (5 bases). V was shortened by 4 bases and J by 8 bases, with 18 bases between the two germline ends. Germline V gene sequence: CDR1 SGDLS, CDR2 YYNGEE. The CDR3 runs to 14 residues.

This chain links TRBV6-1 with TRBJ1-1; possibly TRBD1 for D (5 bases). From germline, CDR1 is MNHNS and CDR2 SASEGT. This CDR3 contains 14 residues. Trimming removed 5 bases from V and 6 bases from J, with 16 bases in between. CDR3 loop: CASSRGDSVAEAFF. In DNA, the CDR3 is TGTGCCAGCAGTCGGGGCGATTCTGTAGCTGAAGCTTTCTTT.

This clonotype was seen only a few times. V and J are TRBV7-3 and TRBJ2-1; the match to TRBD2 covers 9 bases. This CDR3 comprises 14 residues. Germline V gene lookup returns CDR1 SGHTA and CDR2 FQGTGA. With 2 bases clipped from V and 8 bases from J, the junction kept 4 bases outside the gene matches. In DNA, the CDR3 is TGTGCCAGCAGCTTAGGGCGGGGGGGCTATGAGCAGTTCTTC. Its protein is CASSLGRGGYEQFF. The entire variable domain, with the rest obtained from reference TRBV7-3 and TRBJ2-1, is as follows: GAGVSQTPSNKVTEKGKYVELRCDPISGHTALYWYRQSLGQGPEFLIYFQGTGAADDSGLPNDRFFAVRPEGSVSTLKIQRTERGDSAVYLCASSLGRGGYEQFFGPGTRLTVL.

This clonotype was seen a handful of times. The V and J genes are TRBV2 and TRBJ1-5; maybe TRBD1 (6 bases). Germline V gives CDR1 SNHLY, CDR2 FYNNEI. The CDR3 spans 15 residues. Trimming took 6 bases from V and 2 from J, leaving 14 bases between them. The CDR3 region has the DNA TGTGCCAGCAGCAGAGACCCAGGGGGCAATCAGCCCCAGCATTTT. It is translated as CASSRDPGGNQPQHF.

This clonotype turned up a few times. V gene TRBV20-1 combines with J gene TRBJ1-1; D call uncertain. The CDR3 totals 11 residues. Germline CDR1 and CDR2: DFQATT and SNEGSKA (reference sequence). V was shortened by 1 base and J by 9 bases, with 9 bases between the two germline ends. The CDR3 DNA reads TGCAGTGCTAGAGTCGACCCTAAAGCTTTCTTT. Its translation is CSARVDPKAFF.